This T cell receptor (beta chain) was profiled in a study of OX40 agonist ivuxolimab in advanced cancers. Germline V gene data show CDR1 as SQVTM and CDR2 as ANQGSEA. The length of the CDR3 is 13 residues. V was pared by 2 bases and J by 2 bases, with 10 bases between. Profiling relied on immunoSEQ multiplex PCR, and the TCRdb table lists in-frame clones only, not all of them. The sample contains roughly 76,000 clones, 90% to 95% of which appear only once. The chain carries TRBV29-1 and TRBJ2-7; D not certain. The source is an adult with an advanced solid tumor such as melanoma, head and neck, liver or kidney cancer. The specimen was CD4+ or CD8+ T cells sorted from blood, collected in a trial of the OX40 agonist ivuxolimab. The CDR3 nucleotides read TGCAGCGTTGAAACGCAGGAAGCCTACGAGCAGTACTTC. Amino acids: CSVETQEAYEQYF.